Listed below are T cell receptor beta chains from one sample, sequenced in a study of OX40 agonist ivuxolimab in advanced cancers. The assay was immunoSEQ multiplex PCR, and TCRdb's table has in-frame clones only and misses some. The sample has more than 80,000 clones, 90% to 95% seen once. The input for sequencing was CD4+ or CD8+ T cells sorted from blood, taken in a trial of the OX40 agonist ivuxolimab. The receptors originated from an adult with an advanced solid tumor such as melanoma, head and neck, liver or kidney cancer. Each CDR3 is given with its conserved first and last residue. The D gene is left open where the match is weak. Some rows have no size entry. The others give once, few or many, or a class for an expanded clone.

TRBV12-2	-	-	TRBJ2-1	CASRVSLAGRYNEQFF	TGTGCAAGTCGCGTATCGTTAGCGGGGAGATACAATGAGCAGTTCTTC
TRBV15	-	-	TRBJ1-3	CATSRDIHSGNTIYF	TGTGCCACCAGCAGGGACATTCACTCTGGAAACACCATATATTTT
TRBV18	-	-	TRBJ2-2	CASSPPLNTPGELFF	TGTGCCAGCTCACCACCGTTGAATACCCCCGGGGAGCTGTTTTTT
TRBV5-1	once	-	TRBJ1-1	CASSLGGNTEAFF	TGCGCCAGCAGCTTGGGGGGGAACACTGAAGCTTTCTTT
TRBV30	-	-	TRBJ2-2	CAWRIPNTGELFF	TGTGCCTGGAGAATCCCGAACACCGGGGAGCTGTTTTTT
TRBV27	-	-	TRBJ2-3	CASSLLTDTQYF	TGTGCCAGCAGTTTACTCACAGATACGCAGTATTTT
TRBV15	-	-	TRBJ1-5	CATSRDITREWQPQHF	TGTGCCACCAGCAGAGATATAACCAGGGAATGGCAGCCCCAGCATTTT
TRBV6-6	-	-	TRBJ1-1	CASSGGRTEAFF	TGTGCCAGCAGCGGGGGGCGCACTGAAGCTTTCTTT
TRBV5-1	-	-	TRBJ2-3	CASSLSADTQYF	TGCGCCAGCAGCTTGTCCGCAGATACGCAGTATTTT
TRBV6-6	-	-	TRBJ2-4	CASSRADLAKNIQYF	TGTGCCAGCAGTAGGGCAGACTTAGCCAAAAACATTCAGTACTTC
TRBV30	-	TRBD2	TRBJ2-2	CAWSGGSGVTGELFF	TGTGCCTGGAGTGGTGGTAGCGGGGTCACCGGGGAGCTGTTTTTT
TRBV19	-	TRBD1	TRBJ2-1	CASSLNPGQGPNEQFF	TGTGCCAGTAGTCTGAATCCGGGACAGGGCCCCAATGAGCAGTTCTTC